The rows below give T cell receptor beta chains drawn from one sample of a study of shared clonotypes between healthy human individuals. Measured with immunoSEQ multiplex PCR; TCRdb has only the in-frame clones, and not every one. The sample holds about 820,000 clones, around 92% seen once. The specimen was naive CD8+ T cells sorted from blood. The receptor set was obtained from a man under 40 in good health. CDR3s include the opening cysteine and the closing phenylalanine or tryptophan. Each record gives: V gene, clone size, D gene, J gene, CDR3 DNA, CDR3 protein. The D gene is left open where the match is weak. Rows may omit the clone size; those that give it use once, few, many or a size class.

v_call: TRBV7-6
clone_size: .
d_call: .
j_call: TRBJ1-3
cdr3_nt: TGTGCCAGCAGCTTAGAATTGTTGGGGTCGGGGGCGTCAACTGGAAACACCATATATTTT
cdr3_aa: CASSLELLGSGASTGNTIYF

v_call: TRBV2
clone_size: .
d_call: .
j_call: TRBJ1-1
cdr3_nt: TGTGCCAGCACACGACATCTCGGTCTTCAGGACACTGAAGCTTTCTTT
cdr3_aa: CASTRHLGLQDTEAFF

v_call: TRBV5-6
clone_size: .
d_call: .
j_call: TRBJ2-3
cdr3_nt: TGTGCCAGCAGCTTGGATGGTCGACTACCTAGCACAGATACGCAGTATTTT
cdr3_aa: CASSLDGRLPSTDTQYF

v_call: TRBV28
clone_size: .
d_call: TRBD2
j_call: TRBJ2-7
cdr3_nt: TGTGCCAGCAGTTTTAGGACCGGGAGGGGACGGCGTCCCTCCTACGAGCAGTACTTC
cdr3_aa: CASSFRTGRGRRPSYEQYF

v_call: TRBV13
clone_size: .
d_call: TRBD1
j_call: TRBJ2-7
cdr3_nt: TGTGCCAGCAGCCACCGGGACAGGGAATACGAGCAGTACTTC
cdr3_aa: CASSHRDREYEQYF

v_call: TRBV30
clone_size: .
d_call: TRBD2
j_call: TRBJ2-3
cdr3_nt: TGTGCCTGGATGGACCAAACAGAAAAGGGACTAGCGGGGACTAGCACAGATACGCAGTATTTT
cdr3_aa: CAWMDQTEKGLAGTSTDTQYF

v_call: TRBV28
clone_size: .
d_call: TRBD1
j_call: TRBJ1-5
cdr3_nt: TGTGCCAGCAGTTCCGGGACAGGGTATCAGCCCCAGCATTTT
cdr3_aa: CASSSGTGYQPQHF

v_call: TRBV7-2
clone_size: .
d_call: .
j_call: TRBJ2-2
cdr3_nt: TGTGCCAGCAGCCCCTGGGCGAACACCGGGGAGCTGTTTTTT
cdr3_aa: CASSPWANTGELFF

v_call: TRBV7-9
clone_size: .
d_call: TRBD1
j_call: TRBJ2-7
cdr3_nt: TGTGCCAGCAGCTTAAGGACAGGGGAGACGAACGAGCAGTACTTC
cdr3_aa: CASSLRTGETNEQYF

v_call: TRBV4-1
clone_size: few
d_call: .
j_call: TRBJ2-2
cdr3_nt: TGCGCCAGCAGCCAAGGAGGGGGGACCGGGGAGCTGTTTTTT
cdr3_aa: CASSQGGGTGELFF

v_call: TRBV2
clone_size: .
d_call: .
j_call: TRBJ2-7
cdr3_nt: TGTGCCAGCATTCATGACAGAGCACTCGCATACTTC
cdr3_aa: CASIHDRALAYF

v_call: TRBV11-2
clone_size: .
d_call: TRBD1
j_call: TRBJ1-1
cdr3_nt: TGTGCCAGCAGCTTTCGGACAGGGGAAAACACTGAAGCTTTCTTT
cdr3_aa: CASSFRTGENTEAFF

v_call: TRBV7-9
clone_size: .
d_call: TRBD2
j_call: TRBJ2-1
cdr3_nt: TGTGCCAGCACCCCGACTAGCGGGACACATTACAATGAGCAGTTCTTC
cdr3_aa: CASTPTSGTHYNEQFF

v_call: TRBV5-1
clone_size: .
d_call: .
j_call: TRBJ2-7
cdr3_nt: TGCGCCAGCAGCCTCCCAGGGAGCGCCTACGAGCAGTACTTC
cdr3_aa: CASSLPGSAYEQYF

v_call: TRBV27
clone_size: .
d_call: TRBD2
j_call: TRBJ2-7
cdr3_nt: TGTGCCAGCAGTTCAAGACTAGCGGGACTATCATATGGAACCCCGATACCATCCTACGAGCAGTACTTC
cdr3_aa: CASSSRLAGLSYGTPIPSYEQYF

v_call: TRBV6-6
clone_size: .
d_call: .
j_call: TRBJ2-7
cdr3_nt: TGTGCCAGCAGTTACTCCGGGGATTCCTACGAGCAGTACTTC
cdr3_aa: CASSYSGDSYEQYF

v_call: TRBV27
clone_size: .
d_call: TRBD1
j_call: TRBJ2-7
cdr3_nt: TGTGCCAGCAGTGCCGGACAGGGGGGCTACGAGCAGTACTTC
cdr3_aa: CASSAGQGGYEQYF

v_call: TRBV27
clone_size: .
d_call: TRBD1
j_call: TRBJ2-5
cdr3_nt: TGTGCCAGCAGCCCCAGGGGGCAGGAGGAGACCCAGTACTTC
cdr3_aa: CASSPRGQEETQYF

v_call: TRBV6-5
clone_size: .
d_call: TRBD2
j_call: TRBJ2-1
cdr3_nt: TGTGCCAGCAGGCCGGGACTAGCGACCTACAATGAGCAGTTCTTC
cdr3_aa: CASRPGLATYNEQFF

v_call: TRBV4-1
clone_size: .
d_call: .
j_call: TRBJ2-1
cdr3_nt: TGCGCCAGCAGCCAAGATCCCGGCAGACCCAATGAGCAGTTCTTC
cdr3_aa: CASSQDPGRPNEQFF

v_call: TRBV11-2
clone_size: .
d_call: TRBD2
j_call: TRBJ2-1
cdr3_nt: TGTGCCAGCAGCTTAGGGGCGGGACTAGCGGTCTTC
cdr3_aa: CASSLGAGLAVF

v_call: TRBV27
clone_size: .
d_call: .
j_call: TRBJ2-7
cdr3_nt: TGTGCCAGCAGTTTCTATGGTTACGGTACCTACGAGCAGTACTTC
cdr3_aa: CASSFYGYGTYEQYF

v_call: TRBV7-9
clone_size: .
d_call: TRBD1
j_call: TRBJ2-7
cdr3_nt: TGTGCCAGTGAGGCGGGACAGGGGGCCTACGAGCAGTACTTC
cdr3_aa: CASEAGQGAYEQYF

v_call: TRBV7-9
clone_size: .
d_call: .
j_call: TRBJ2-3
cdr3_nt: TGTGCCAGCAGCTTAGGCCCTTTTGCGGGAAAGGAGGCAGATACGCAGTATTTT
cdr3_aa: CASSLGPFAGKEADTQYF

v_call: TRBV27
clone_size: .
d_call: .
j_call: TRBJ1-4
cdr3_nt: TGTGCCAGCAGTTTATCGCCGGCAGGAACTGAAAAACTGTTTTTT
cdr3_aa: CASSLSPAGTEKLFF

v_call: TRBV15
clone_size: .
d_call: TRBD1
j_call: TRBJ2-6
cdr3_nt: TGTGCCACCACGACAGGGGGCTTTTCTGGGGCCAACGTCCTGACTTTC
cdr3_aa: CATTTGGFSGANVLTF

v_call: TRBV29-1
clone_size: .
d_call: .
j_call: TRBJ2-1
cdr3_nt: TGCAGCGAGATGACTACCTCCCACAATGAGCAGTTCTTC
cdr3_aa: CSEMTTSHNEQFF

v_call: TRBV13
clone_size: .
d_call: .
j_call: TRBJ2-7
cdr3_nt: TGTGCCAGCAGCTTAGGCCTGGGATACGAGCAGTACTTC
cdr3_aa: CASSLGLGYEQYF

v_call: TRBV5-1
clone_size: .
d_call: .
j_call: TRBJ1-5
cdr3_nt: TGCGCCAGCAGCTTGGGAGACAAGACGCAGCCCCAGCATTTT
cdr3_aa: CASSLGDKTQPQHF

v_call: TRBV28
clone_size: once
d_call: .
j_call: TRBJ2-1
cdr3_nt: TGTGCCAGCAGTTTATCCCTATACAATGAGCAGTTCTTC
cdr3_aa: CASSLSLYNEQFF

v_call: TRBV7-9
clone_size: .
d_call: .
j_call: TRBJ2-7
cdr3_nt: TGTGCCAGCAGCTTAGGTGCAGGCTACGAGCAGTACTTC
cdr3_aa: CASSLGAGYEQYF

v_call: TRBV11-2
clone_size: once
d_call: .
j_call: TRBJ2-5
cdr3_nt: TGTGCCAGCAGCTTCCGGGGCCAAGAGACCCAGTACTTC
cdr3_aa: CASSFRGQETQYF

v_call: TRBV6-6
clone_size: .
d_call: TRBD2
j_call: TRBJ2-1
cdr3_nt: TGTGCCAGCAGTTACACAGGGACTAGCGGGAGAAATGAGCAGTTCTTC
cdr3_aa: CASSYTGTSGRNEQFF

v_call: TRBV4-3
clone_size: .
d_call: TRBD1
j_call: TRBJ2-7
cdr3_nt: TGCGCCAGCAGCTCGAGGACAGGGGGCAATTACGAGCAGTACTTC
cdr3_aa: CASSSRTGGNYEQYF

v_call: TRBV7-9
clone_size: .
d_call: .
j_call: TRBJ2-3
cdr3_nt: TGTGCCAGCAGCCTCGCCATACAGGGTTTTGCAGATACGCAGTATTTT
cdr3_aa: CASSLAIQGFADTQYF

v_call: TRBV10-1
clone_size: .
d_call: .
j_call: TRBJ2-3
cdr3_nt: TGCGCCAGCGGGAACACAGATACGCAGTATTTT
cdr3_aa: CASGNTDTQYF

v_call: TRBV7-9
clone_size: .
d_call: .
j_call: TRBJ1-2
cdr3_nt: TGTGCCAGCAGCCTAACCCCCCGGGACTCCCTAAGCGGAGACTATGGCTACACCTTC
cdr3_aa: CASSLTPRDSLSGDYGYTF

v_call: TRBV6-5
clone_size: .
d_call: .
j_call: TRBJ2-2
cdr3_nt: TGTGCCAGCGGTTGGGAGCTGTTTTTT
cdr3_aa: CASGWELFF

v_call: TRBV27
clone_size: .
d_call: TRBD1
j_call: TRBJ1-2
cdr3_nt: TGTGCCAGCAGTCCCCTAGGGACAGGGGTTAACTATGGCTACACCTTC
cdr3_aa: CASSPLGTGVNYGYTF

v_call: TRBV29-1
clone_size: few
d_call: .
j_call: TRBJ2-2
cdr3_nt: TGCAGCGCAGACAGCAACACCGGGGAGCTGTTTTTT
cdr3_aa: CSADSNTGELFF

v_call: TRBV30
clone_size: .
d_call: .
j_call: TRBJ2-3
cdr3_nt: TGTGCCTGGGGGCCTGGGGCGGCTACAGATACGCAGTATTTT
cdr3_aa: CAWGPGAATDTQYF

v_call: TRBV9
clone_size: .
d_call: .
j_call: TRBJ2-3
cdr3_nt: TGTGCCAGCAGCGTAGACTCCTACCAGGGGCAGTATTTT
cdr3_aa: CASSVDSYQGQYF

v_call: TRBV19
clone_size: .
d_call: .
j_call: TRBJ1-5
cdr3_nt: TGTGCCAGTAGTATGACAGACTATAGCAATCAGCCCCAGCATTTT
cdr3_aa: CASSMTDYSNQPQHF

v_call: TRBV27
clone_size: .
d_call: .
j_call: TRBJ1-2
cdr3_nt: TGTGCCAGCAGTCGAACAAACTATGGCTACACCTTC
cdr3_aa: CASSRTNYGYTF

v_call: TRBV6-4
clone_size: .
d_call: TRBD2
j_call: TRBJ2-3
cdr3_nt: TGTGCCACCTCCAGGACTAGCGGGAGAACAGATACGCAGTATTTT
cdr3_aa: CATSRTSGRTDTQYF

v_call: TRBV6-1
clone_size: .
d_call: .
j_call: TRBJ1-1
cdr3_nt: TGTGCCAGCAGTGAAACGGGGCTTCCTCGGTCGGCTTTCTTT
cdr3_aa: CASSETGLPRSAFF

v_call: TRBV6-5
clone_size: .
d_call: .
j_call: TRBJ2-1
cdr3_nt: TGTGCCAGCAGTTACGCGGACGGGAACAATGAGCAGTTCTTC
cdr3_aa: CASSYADGNNEQFF

v_call: TRBV29-1
clone_size: .
d_call: .
j_call: TRBJ2-3
cdr3_nt: TGCAGCGTTGAAGAGAAGGAAAACACAGATACGCAGTATTTT
cdr3_aa: CSVEEKENTDTQYF

v_call: TRBV27
clone_size: .
d_call: TRBD1
j_call: TRBJ1-5
cdr3_nt: TGTGCCAGCGCAAAAGCGAAATCCGGGACAGGGGATAATCAGCCCCAGCATTTT
cdr3_aa: CASAKAKSGTGDNQPQHF

v_call: TRBV14
clone_size: .
d_call: .
j_call: TRBJ2-7
cdr3_nt: TGTGCCAGCAGCCAAGATTATCCCCCTACCGAGCAGTACTTC
cdr3_aa: CASSQDYPPTEQYF

v_call: TRBV28
clone_size: .
d_call: .
j_call: TRBJ2-5
cdr3_nt: TGTGCCAGCAGTTATCAAGAGACCCAGTACTTC
cdr3_aa: CASSYQETQYF

v_call: TRBV5-5
clone_size: .
d_call: .
j_call: TRBJ2-3
cdr3_nt: TGTGCCAGCAGCTTGAAGTCCGCAGAAAGCACAGATACGCAGTATTTT
cdr3_aa: CASSLKSAESTDTQYF

v_call: TRBV5-1
clone_size: once
d_call: .
j_call: TRBJ2-7
cdr3_nt: TGCGCCAGCAGCTACGGAGCGGGCTACGAGCAGTACTTC
cdr3_aa: CASSYGAGYEQYF

v_call: TRBV29-1
clone_size: .
d_call: .
j_call: TRBJ1-1
cdr3_nt: TGCAGCGTTGAAGACGCTGTGAACACTGAAGCTTTCTTT
cdr3_aa: CSVEDAVNTEAFF

v_call: TRBV11-3
clone_size: .
d_call: TRBD2
j_call: TRBJ2-1
cdr3_nt: TGTGCCAGCAGCCCAGGGACTAGCGGGAGCCTTGAGCAGTTCTTC
cdr3_aa: CASSPGTSGSLEQFF